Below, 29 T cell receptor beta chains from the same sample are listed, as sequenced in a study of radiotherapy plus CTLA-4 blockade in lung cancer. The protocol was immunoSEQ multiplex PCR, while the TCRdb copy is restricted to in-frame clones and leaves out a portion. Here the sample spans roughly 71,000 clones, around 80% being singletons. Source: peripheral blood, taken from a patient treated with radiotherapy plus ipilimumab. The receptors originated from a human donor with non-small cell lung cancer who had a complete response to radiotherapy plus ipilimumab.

This CDR3 reads CASSATQGADYGYTF. In DNA, the CDR3 is TGTGCCAGCAGCGCGACACAGGGGGCTGACTATGGCTACACCTTC. The gene calls are TRBV9 and TRBJ1-2, with TRBD1 matching 9 bases. V lost 3 bases, J lost 3 bases, and 6 bases stayed unmatched. From germline, CDR1 is SGDLS and CDR2 YYNGEE. The CDR3 sequence is 15 residues long.

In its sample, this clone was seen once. The CDR3 sequence: CASTRVDTDTQYF. For the CDR3, the DNA is TGTGCCAGCACCCGGGTCGACACAGATACGCAGTATTTT. V usage is TRBV6-1 and J usage is TRBJ2-3; D not certain. From germline, CDR1 is MNHNS and CDR2 SASEGT. Trimming shortened V by 7 bases and J by 2 bases, and 10 bases separated the two germline ends. This CDR3 has 13 amino acids.

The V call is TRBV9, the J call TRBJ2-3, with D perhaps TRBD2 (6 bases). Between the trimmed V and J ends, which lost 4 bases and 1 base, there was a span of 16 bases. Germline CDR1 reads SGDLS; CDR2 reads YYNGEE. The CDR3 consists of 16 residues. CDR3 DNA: TGTGCCAGCAGCTTCCGGCCTAGCGAGGGCACAGATACGCAGTATTTT. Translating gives CASSFRPSEGTDTQYF.

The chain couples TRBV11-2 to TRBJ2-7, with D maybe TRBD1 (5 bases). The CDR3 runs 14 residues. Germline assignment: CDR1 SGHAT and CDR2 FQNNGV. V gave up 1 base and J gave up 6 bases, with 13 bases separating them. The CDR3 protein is CASSLVREPTEQYF. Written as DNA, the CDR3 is TGTGCCAGCAGCTTAGTCAGGGAACCCACCGAGCAGTACTTC.

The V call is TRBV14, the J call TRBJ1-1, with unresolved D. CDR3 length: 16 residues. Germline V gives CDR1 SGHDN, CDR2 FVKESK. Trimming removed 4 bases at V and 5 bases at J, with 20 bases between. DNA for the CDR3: TGTGCCAGCAGCCCGCCGAACACGGCCTTTCGAACTGAAGCTTTCTTT. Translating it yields CASSPPNTAFRTEAFF.

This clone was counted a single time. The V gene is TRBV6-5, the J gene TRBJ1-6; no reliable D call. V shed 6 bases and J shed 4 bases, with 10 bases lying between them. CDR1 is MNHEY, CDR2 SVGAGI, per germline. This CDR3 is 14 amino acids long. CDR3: CASSQGRYNSPLHF. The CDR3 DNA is TGTGCCAGCAGCCAAGGACGGTATAATTCACCCCTCCACTTT.

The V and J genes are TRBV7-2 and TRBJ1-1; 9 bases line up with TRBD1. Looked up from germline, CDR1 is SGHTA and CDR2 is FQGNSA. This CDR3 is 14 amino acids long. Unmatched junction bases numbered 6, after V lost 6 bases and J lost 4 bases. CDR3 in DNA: TGTGCCAGCAGAAACAGGGGGCAAGGCACTGAAGCTTTCTTT. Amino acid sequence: CASRNRGQGTEAFF.

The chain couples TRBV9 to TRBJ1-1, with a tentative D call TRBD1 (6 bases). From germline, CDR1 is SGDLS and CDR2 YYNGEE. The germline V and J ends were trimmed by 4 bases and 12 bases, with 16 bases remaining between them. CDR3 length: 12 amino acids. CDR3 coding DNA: TGTGCCAGCAGCTGGGGGGCAGGGCGGACTTTCTTT. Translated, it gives CASSWGAGRTFF.

CDR3 DNA sequence: TGCGCCAGCAGCCCGGTCCGGATGCGGGGGCAAACGCAGTATTTT. It encodes CASSPVRMRGQTQYF. This chain links TRBV4-1 with TRBJ2-3; possibly TRBD2 for D (7 bases). Trimming took off 4 bases at V and 9 bases at J, with 20 bases between the two ends. CDR3 length: 15 amino acids. CDR1 and CDR2 (germline): MGHRA, YSYEKL.

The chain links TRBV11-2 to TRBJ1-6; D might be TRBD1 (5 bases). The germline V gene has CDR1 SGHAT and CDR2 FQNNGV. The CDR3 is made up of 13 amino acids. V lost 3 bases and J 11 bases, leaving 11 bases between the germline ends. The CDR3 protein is CASSLDTGAPLHF. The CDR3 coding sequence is TGTGCCAGCAGCTTGGACACTGGCGCACCCCTCCACTTT.

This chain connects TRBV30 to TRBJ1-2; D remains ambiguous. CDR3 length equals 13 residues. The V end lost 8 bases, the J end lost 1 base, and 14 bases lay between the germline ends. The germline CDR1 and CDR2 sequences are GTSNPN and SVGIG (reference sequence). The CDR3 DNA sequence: TGTGCCCGGACGGCACATCTTAACTATGGCTACACCTTC. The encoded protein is CARTAHLNYGYTF.

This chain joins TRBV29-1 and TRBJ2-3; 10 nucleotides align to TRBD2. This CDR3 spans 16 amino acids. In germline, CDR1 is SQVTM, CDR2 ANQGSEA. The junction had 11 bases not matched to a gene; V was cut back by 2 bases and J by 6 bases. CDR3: CSVERSAGGIDDTQYF. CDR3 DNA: TGCAGCGTTGAACGGTCAGCGGGGGGGATTGACGATACGCAGTATTTT.

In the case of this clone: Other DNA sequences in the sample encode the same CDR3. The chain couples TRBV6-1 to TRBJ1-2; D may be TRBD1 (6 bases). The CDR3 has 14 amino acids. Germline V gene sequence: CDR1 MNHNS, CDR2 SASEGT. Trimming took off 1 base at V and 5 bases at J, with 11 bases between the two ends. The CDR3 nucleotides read TGTGCCAGCAGTGAAGGCCAGGGGATTTATGGCTACACCTTC. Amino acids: CASSEGQGIYGYTF.

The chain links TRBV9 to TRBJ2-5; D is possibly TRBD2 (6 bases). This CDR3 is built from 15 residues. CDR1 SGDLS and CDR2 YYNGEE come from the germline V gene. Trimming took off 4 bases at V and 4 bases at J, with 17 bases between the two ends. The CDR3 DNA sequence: TGTGCCAGCAGCCCGGGAGATCCCGCGGGAGAGACCCAGTACTTC. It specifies CASSPGDPAGETQYF.

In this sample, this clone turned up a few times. The DNA of the CDR3 is TGTGCCATCAGCCCACAGGTTTTCTATGGCTACACCTTC. Translating it yields CAISPQVFYGYTF. The chain couples TRBV10-3 to TRBJ1-2; a possible D gene is TRBD1 (5 bases). Per the germline V gene, CDR1 is ENHRY and CDR2 is SYGVKD. V was pared by 6 bases and J by 4 bases, with 12 bases between. This CDR3 contains 13 residues.

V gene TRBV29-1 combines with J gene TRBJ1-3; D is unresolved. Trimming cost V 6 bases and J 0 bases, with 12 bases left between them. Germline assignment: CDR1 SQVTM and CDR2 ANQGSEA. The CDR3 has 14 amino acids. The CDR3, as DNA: TGCAGCGTATCGTACGGATACTCTGGAAACACCATATATTTT. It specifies CSVSYGYSGNTIYF. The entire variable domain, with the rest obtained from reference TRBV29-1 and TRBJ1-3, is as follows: SAVISQKPSRDICQRGTSLTIQCQVDSQVTMMFWYRQQPGQSLTLIATANQGSEATYESGFVIDKFPISRPNLTFSTLTVSNMSPEDSSIYLCSVSYGYSGNTIYFGEGSWLTVV.

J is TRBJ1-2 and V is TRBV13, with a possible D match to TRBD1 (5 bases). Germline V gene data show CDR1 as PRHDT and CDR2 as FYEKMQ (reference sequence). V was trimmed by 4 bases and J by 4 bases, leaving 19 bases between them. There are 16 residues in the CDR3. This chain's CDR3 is CASSSLSWGIRYGYTF. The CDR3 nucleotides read TGTGCCAGCAGCTCCCTCTCGTGGGGGATACGCTATGGCTACACCTTC. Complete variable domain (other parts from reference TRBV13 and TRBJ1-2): AAGVIQSPRHLIKEKRETATLKCYPIPRHDTVYWYQQGPGQDPQFLISFYEKMQSDKGSIPDRFSAQQFSDYHSELNMSSLELGDSALYFCASSSLSWGIRYGYTFGSGTRLTVV.

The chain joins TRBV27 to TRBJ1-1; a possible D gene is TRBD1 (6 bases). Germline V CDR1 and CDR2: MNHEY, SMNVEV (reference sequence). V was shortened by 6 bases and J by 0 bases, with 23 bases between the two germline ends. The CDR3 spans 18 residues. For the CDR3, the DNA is TGTGCCAGCAGCCCTAAGGGGGACAAACCTGAGGTGAACACTGAAGCTTTCTTT. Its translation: CASSPKGDKPEVNTEAFF.

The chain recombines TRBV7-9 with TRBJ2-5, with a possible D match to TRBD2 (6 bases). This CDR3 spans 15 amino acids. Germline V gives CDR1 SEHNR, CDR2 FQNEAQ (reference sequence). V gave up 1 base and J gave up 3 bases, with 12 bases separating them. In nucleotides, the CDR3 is TGTGCCAGCAGCTTAGAGGGTGGCGGGGAAGAGACCCAGTACTTC. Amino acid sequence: CASSLEGGGEETQYF. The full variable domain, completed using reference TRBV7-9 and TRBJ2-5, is DTGVSQNPRHKITKRGQNVTFRCDPISEHNRLYWYRQTLGQGPEFLTYFQNEAQLEKSRLLSDRFSAERPKGSFSTLEIQRTEQGDSAMYLCASSLEGGGEETQYFGPGTRLLVL.

CDR3 nucleotide sequence: TGTGCCAGCAGCTTAGGAGTGGCGAACACCGGGGAGCTGTTTTTT. It codes for CASSLGVANTGELFF. The chain carries TRBV7-2 and TRBJ2-2; D unresolved. The CDR3 consists of 15 residues. Per the germline V gene, CDR1 is SGHTA and CDR2 is FQGNSA. The V end was cut by 1 base, the J end by 0 bases, with 6 bases between.

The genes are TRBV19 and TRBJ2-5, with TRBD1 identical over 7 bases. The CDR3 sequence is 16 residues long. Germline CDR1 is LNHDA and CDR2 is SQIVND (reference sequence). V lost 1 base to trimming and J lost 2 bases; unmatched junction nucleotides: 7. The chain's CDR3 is CASSIAGQASQETQYF. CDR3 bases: TGTGCCAGTAGTATAGCAGGACAGGCATCGCAAGAGACCCAGTACTTC.

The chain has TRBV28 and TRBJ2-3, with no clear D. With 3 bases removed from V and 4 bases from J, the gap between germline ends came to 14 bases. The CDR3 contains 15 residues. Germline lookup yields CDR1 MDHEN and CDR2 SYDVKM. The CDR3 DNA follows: TGTGCCAGCAGTTTTCTTTTTCGACGTTCAGATACGCAGTATTTT. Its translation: CASSFLFRRSDTQYF.

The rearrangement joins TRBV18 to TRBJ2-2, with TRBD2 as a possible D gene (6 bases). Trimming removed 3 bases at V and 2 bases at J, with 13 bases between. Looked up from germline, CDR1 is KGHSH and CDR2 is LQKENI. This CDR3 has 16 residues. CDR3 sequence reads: CASSPAGRGNTGELFF. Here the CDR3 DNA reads TGTGCCAGCTCACCGGCGGGACGGGGTAACACCGGGGAGCTGTTTTTT.

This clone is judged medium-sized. The CDR3 is CASSPRNQGGNTIYF. CDR3 nucleotides: TGTGCCAGCAGCCCACGGAATCAGGGAGGAAACACCATATATTTT. J is TRBJ1-3 and V is TRBV9, with D maybe TRBD1 (5 bases). The ends were cut back, 4 bases at V and 4 bases at J, with 15 bases in the middle. Germline V gene sequence: CDR1 SGDLS, CDR2 YYNGEE. There are 15 residues in the CDR3.

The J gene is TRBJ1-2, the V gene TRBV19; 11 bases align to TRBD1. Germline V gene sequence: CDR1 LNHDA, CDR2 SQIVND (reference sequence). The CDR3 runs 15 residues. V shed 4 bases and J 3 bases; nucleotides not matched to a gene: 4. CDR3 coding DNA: TGTGCCAGTAGTAAGCCGGGACAGGGGGACTATGGCTACACCTTC. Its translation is CASSKPGQGDYGYTF.

CDR3 coding DNA: TGTGCCAGCTCACCAAGCGGGGGGAGCACAGATACGCAGTATTTT. Encoded protein: CASSPSGGSTDTQYF. The rearrangement uses TRBV18 and TRBJ2-3; 9 bases fit TRBD2. V lost 2 bases, J lost 0 bases, and 0 bases stayed unmatched. CDR1 KGHSH and CDR2 LQKENI come from the germline V gene. The CDR3 contains 15 residues. The whole variable domain, filled in from reference TRBV18 and TRBJ2-3, reads NAGVMQNPRHLVRRRGQEARLRCSPMKGHSHVYWYRQLPEEGLKFMVYLQKENIIDESGMPKERFSAEFPKEGPSILRIQQVVRGDSAAYFCASSPSGGSTDTQYFGPGTRLTVL.

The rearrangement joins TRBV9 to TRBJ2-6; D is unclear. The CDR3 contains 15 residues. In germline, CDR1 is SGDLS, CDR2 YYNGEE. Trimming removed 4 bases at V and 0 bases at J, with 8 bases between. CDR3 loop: CASSPPPSGANVLTF. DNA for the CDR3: TGTGCCAGCAGCCCACCCCCCTCTGGGGCCAACGTCCTGACTTTC.

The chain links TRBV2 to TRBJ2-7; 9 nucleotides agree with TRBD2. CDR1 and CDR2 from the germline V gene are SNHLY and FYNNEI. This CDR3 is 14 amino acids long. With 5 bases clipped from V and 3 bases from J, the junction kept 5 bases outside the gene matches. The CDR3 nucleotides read TGTGCCAGCAGTTTAGCGGGAGTAGGCTACGAGCAGTACGTC. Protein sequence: CASSLAGVGYEQYV.

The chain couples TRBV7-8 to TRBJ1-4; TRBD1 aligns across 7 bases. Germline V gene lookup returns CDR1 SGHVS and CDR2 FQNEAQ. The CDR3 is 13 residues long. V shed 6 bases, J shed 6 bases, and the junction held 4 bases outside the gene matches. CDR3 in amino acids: CASSRTGYEKLFF. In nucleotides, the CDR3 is TGTGCCAGCAGTCGGACAGGATATGAAAAACTGTTTTTT.